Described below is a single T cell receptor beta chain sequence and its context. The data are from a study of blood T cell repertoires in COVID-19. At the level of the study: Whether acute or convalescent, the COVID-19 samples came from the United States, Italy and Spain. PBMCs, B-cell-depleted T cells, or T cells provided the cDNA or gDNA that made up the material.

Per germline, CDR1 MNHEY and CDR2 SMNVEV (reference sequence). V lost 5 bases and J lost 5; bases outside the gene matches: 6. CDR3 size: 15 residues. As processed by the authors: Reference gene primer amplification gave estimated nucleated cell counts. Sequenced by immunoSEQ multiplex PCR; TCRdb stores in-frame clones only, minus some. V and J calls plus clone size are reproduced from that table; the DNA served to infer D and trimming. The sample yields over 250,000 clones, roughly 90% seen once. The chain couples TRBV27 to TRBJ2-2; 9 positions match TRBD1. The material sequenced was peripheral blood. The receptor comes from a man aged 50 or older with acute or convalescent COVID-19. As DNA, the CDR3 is TGTGCCAGCAGTCAAGGACAGGGGTGGACCGGGGAGCTGTTTTTT. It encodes CASSQGQGWTGELFF.